The 3 T cell receptor beta chains below come from one sample, sequenced in a study of cytomegalovirus exposure and HLA in healthy donors. With 60 Vbeta and 13 Jbeta primers, the PCR was carried out. Libraries were prepared by immunoSEQ multiplex PCR; TCRdb keeps only in-frame clonotypes and omits some of them. The sample carries some 44,000 clones, 75% to 90% recorded once. Sequencing was performed on PBMCs. The receptors were gathered from a woman aged 40 to 55 in good health and CMV-seropositive.

This clone was observed a handful of times. CDR3 DNA sequence: TGTGCCAGCAGCTTAGTCGGACACACAACCGGCTACACCTTC. Its translation is CASSLVGHTTGYTF. The V gene is TRBV7-9, the J gene TRBJ1-2; tentatively, D is TRBD1 (5 bases). Looked up from germline, CDR1 is SEHNR and CDR2 is FQNEAQ (reference sequence). There are 14 residues in the CDR3. The germline V and J ends were trimmed by 1 base and 8 bases, with 14 bases remaining between them.

The sample holds one count of this clone. The genes are TRBV7-9 and TRBJ2-7, with D maybe TRBD1 (5 bases). CDR1 is SEHNR, CDR2 FQNEAQ, per germline (reference sequence). This CDR3 comprises 15 residues. Trimming shortened V by 3 bases and J by 1 base, and 13 bases separated the two germline ends. The chain's CDR3 is CASSFGAAVSYEQYF. The CDR3 DNA is TGTGCCAGCAGCTTTGGGGCCGCCGTGTCCTACGAGCAGTACTTC.

The chain combines TRBV9 with TRBJ2-3, with D hard to call. This CDR3 is 13 amino acids long. Trimming took 0 bases from V and 7 from J, leaving 9 bases between them. Per germline, CDR1 SGDLS and CDR2 YYNGEE. CDR3 in DNA: TGTGCCAGCAGCGTAGCTGAGAGGAATACGCAGTATTTT. Its translation is CASSVAERNTQYF. Using reference TRBV9 and TRBJ2-3 for the parts outside the CDR3, the full variable domain is DSGVTQTPKHLITATGQRVTLRCSPRSGDLSVYWYQQSLDQGLQFLIQYYNGEERAKGNILERFSAQQFPDLHSELNLSSLELGDSALYFCASSVAERNTQYFGPGTRLTVL.